These T cell receptor beta chains were read from a single sample in a study of cytotoxic CD8 clonotypes in ibrutinib-treated CLL. Clones were sequenced by immunoSEQ multiplex PCR, and TCRdb holds only the in-frame ones, with some missing. The sample lists about 200,000 clones, approximately 79% occurring once. Sequenced here: PBMCs, sampled after 12 months of ibrutinib treatment. The receptor set was obtained from a human donor with chronic lymphocytic leukemia. The CDR3 runs from the conserved cysteine through the conserved F or W. The D gene is left open where the match is weak. Clone size is shown for a subset of rows, as once, few, many or a class of expanded clone.

TRBV20-1	-	-	TRBJ1-2	TGCAGTGCTAGTATGGATGGCTACACCTTC	CSASMDGYTF
TRBV29-1	-	-	TRBJ2-1	TGCAGCGTTGAAGCTAGGAGCTCCTACAATGAGCAGTTCTTC	CSVEARSSYNEQFF
TRBV30	-	-	TRBJ2-7	TGTGCCTGGAGGCTCAATTGGGGCTCCTACGAGCAGTACTTC	CAWRLNWGSYEQYF
TRBV21-1	-	-	TRBJ2-7	TGTGCCAGACTATGGGTGGTCTCTTACGAGCAGTACTTC	CARLWVVSYEQYF
TRBV29-1	-	-	TRBJ2-3	TGCAGCGTTGATGAGAGTTGGGGTGTATTAGGCACAGATACGCAGTATTTT	CSVDESWGVLGTDTQYF
TRBV6-1	-	-	TRBJ2-7	TGTGCCAGCAGCTGGGAAAGGGGCTCCTACGAGCAGTACTTC	CASSWERGSYEQYF
TRBV5-1	-	-	TRBJ2-6	TGCGCCCGCCCCCAGAGGGCCAACGTCCTGACTTTC	CARPQRANVLTF
TRBV28	-	-	TRBJ1-5	TGTGCCAGCAGTATTTTAGATGGGAGAGGGGATCAGCCCCAGCATTTT	CASSILDGRGDQPQHF
TRBV9	few	-	TRBJ2-1	TGTGCCAGCAGCGTAGGGGACCTACCCGCTGAGCAGTTCTTC	CASSVGDLPAEQFF
TRBV6-7	-	TRBD1	TRBJ2-3	TGTGCCAGCAGTTACAAGAGACAGGGGGCAGATACGCAGTATTTT	CASSYKRQGADTQYF
TRBV5-1	-	-	TRBJ2-7	TGCGCCAGCAGCTTGGATTGGGGCGAGCAGTACTTC	CASSLDWGEQYF
TRBV20-1	-	-	TRBJ2-4	TGCAGTGCTAGAGATGGCAGGGGTCAGTACTTC	CSARDGRGQYF
TRBV28	few	TRBD1	TRBJ2-3	TGTGCCAGCAGTTTGCACCCCTCCGGGACAGGGATGGGGAGCACGCAGTATTTT	CASSLHPSGTGMGSTQYF
TRBV7-2	-	-	TRBJ1-1	TGTGCCAGCAGAGAGCAGGGTGGCTCTGAAGCTTTCTTT	CASREQGGSEAFF
TRBV19	-	TRBD1	TRBJ1-2	TGTGCCAGTAGCCCGGGACAGCGGACACTTAACTATGGCTACACCTTC	CASSPGQRTLNYGYTF
TRBV14	-	TRBD1	TRBJ1-2	TGTGCCAGCAGCCTTACAGACAGGGACTCTGGATATGGCTACACCTTC	CASSLTDRDSGYGYTF
TRBV28	-	-	TRBJ1-2	TGTGCCAGCAGGATCGGTCAGGACTATGGCTACACCTTC	CASRIGQDYGYTF
TRBV5-1	-	-	TRBJ2-1	TGCGCCAGCAGCATAGGGACGGGCTCCTACAATGAGCAGTTCTTC	CASSIGTGSYNEQFF
TRBV2	-	-	TRBJ2-1	TGTGCCACTGGGCCCGGAGGGGCCAACAATGAGCAGTTCTTC	CATGPGGANNEQFF
TRBV5-1	-	TRBD2	TRBJ2-1	TGCGCCAGCAGCTTGGGGCTAGCGGGAGACTACAATGAGCAGTTCTTC	CASSLGLAGDYNEQFF
TRBV25-1	-	-	TRBJ2-3	TGTGCCAGCAGTGCGCTGGTGGGCAGGGCAGAAACTGATACGCAGTATTTT	CASSALVGRAETDTQYF
TRBV27	medium-sized	-	TRBJ1-1	TGTGCCAGCAGTTTTAAGGCGGCGGGCACTGAAGCTTTCTTT	CASSFKAAGTEAFF
TRBV5-1	-	-	TRBJ2-1	TGCGCCAGCAGCCCCTACGGGGGCAATGAGCAGTTCTTC	CASSPYGGNEQFF
TRBV20-1	few	-	TRBJ2-1	TGCAGTGCTACAGCGCGGAATGAGCAGTTCTTC	CSATARNEQFF
TRBV4-1	few	-	TRBJ1-2	TGCGCCAGCAGCCAAGACCGTCAAGGGCGGAATGGCTACACCTTC	CASSQDRQGRNGYTF
TRBV6-6	-	TRBD1	TRBJ2-1	TGTGCCAGCATAGGACAGGGATTCCATGAGCAGTTCTTC	CASIGQGFHEQFF
TRBV6-5	-	-	TRBJ2-7	TGTGCCAGCCGGCGCGGGGGCAGGAGCTACGAGCAGTACTTC	CASRRGGRSYEQYF
TRBV11-2	-	-	TRBJ2-1	TGTGCCAGCAGCTTAGCGGATGGGGGGGCCGATGAGCAGTTCTTC	CASSLADGGADEQFF
TRBV6-4	-	-	TRBJ2-2	TGTGCCAGCGGGAGTGCCGGGGAGCTGTTTTTT	CASGSAGELFF
TRBV28	-	-	TRBJ2-3	TGTGCCAGCAACGAGGGAGGAGGCACAGATACGCAGTATTTT	CASNEGGGTDTQYF
TRBV5-4	-	TRBD1	TRBJ1-1	TGTGCCAGCAGCTTGGCTACAGGGGGCAACACTGAAGCTTTCTTT	CASSLATGGNTEAFF
TRBV4-2	once	-	TRBJ1-2	TGTGCCAGCAGCCAAGAGCAGGGCACAAACTATGGCTACACCTTC	CASSQEQGTNYGYTF
TRBV5-8	-	TRBD1	TRBJ1-2	TGTGCCAGCAGCTCGCACCGACAGGGAAAGTATGGCTACACCTTC	CASSSHRQGKYGYTF
TRBV5-1	-	TRBD1	TRBJ1-3	TGCGCCAGCAGCACCGACAGGGCAGGAGGGGGAAACACCATATATTTT	CASSTDRAGGGNTIYF
TRBV4-1	once	-	TRBJ1-2	TGCGCCAGCAGCCCCCCGGACGGGTATGGCTACACCTTC	CASSPPDGYGYTF
TRBV25-1	-	-	TRBJ2-7	TGTGCCAGCAGTGACCCTCCAGGGGCCGACGAAGAAGGGCAGTACTTC	CASSDPPGADEEGQYF
TRBV28	-	TRBD1	TRBJ1-5	TGTGCCAGCAGCCAGGACAGGGCCCAAGGGCAGCCCCAGCATTTT	CASSQDRAQGQPQHF
TRBV11-2	-	-	TRBJ2-1	TGTGCCAGCAGCTTAGGATCGGTTTTCAATGAGCAGTTCTTC	CASSLGSVFNEQFF
TRBV10-1	few	-	TRBJ2-7	TGCGCCAGCAGCCAGGACAGGAGGGACCCATCCTACGAGCAGTACTTC	CASSQDRRDPSYEQYF
TRBV7-6	-	-	TRBJ2-5	TGTGCCAGCAGCCCAAAGCTGGCTTCAGGGTCGAAGACCCAGTACTTC	CASSPKLASGSKTQYF
TRBV25-1	few	TRBD1	TRBJ1-2	TGTGCCAGCAGTGAGGACAGGAACAGCTATGGCTACACCTTC	CASSEDRNSYGYTF
TRBV9	-	-	TRBJ1-4	TGTGCCAGCAGCCCAGGGGTACTTATTGAAAAACTGTTTTTT	CASSPGVLIEKLFF
TRBV5-4	-	-	TRBJ2-1	TGTGCCAGCAGCTCTGGTATCAGGGGCTCCTACAATGAGCAGTTCTTC	CASSSGIRGSYNEQFF
TRBV14	once	-	TRBJ2-5	TGTGCCAGCAGCCAAGAATGGGAGACCCAGTACTTC	CASSQEWETQYF
TRBV30	-	-	TRBJ1-3	TGTGCCTGGAGTCTGAAGGGAACAATCGGAAACACCATATATTTT	CAWSLKGTIGNTIYF
TRBV5-4	-	-	TRBJ1-2	TGTGCCAGCAGCCAGGGGCGGGGAAACTATGGCTACACCTTC	CASSQGRGNYGYTF
TRBV6-5	-	TRBD2	TRBJ2-5	TGTGCCAGCAGTTGTGCTAGCGGGGAGACCCAGTACTTC	CASSCASGETQYF
TRBV27	-	-	TRBJ2-7	TGTGCCAGCAGTCCCGCAGGGTCGTCTGAGGAGCAGTACTTC	CASSPAGSSEEQYF
TRBV5-4	once	TRBD2	TRBJ2-1	TGTGCCAGCAGCTATGGACTAGCGGGAGGGTACGAGCAGTTCTTC	CASSYGLAGGYEQFF
TRBV6-5	-	-	TRBJ2-7	TGTGCCAGCAGTTACGGCAGGGGTCCTTCCTACGAGCAGTACTTC	CASSYGRGPSYEQYF
TRBV29-1	-	-	TRBJ2-6	TGCAGCGTGCGGGACCACTCTGGGGCCAACGTCCTGACTTTC	CSVRDHSGANVLTF
TRBV7-8	-	TRBD1	TRBJ2-7	TGTGCCAGCAGCTTAGGGACAGGGTGGATATACGAGCAGTACTTC	CASSLGTGWIYEQYF
TRBV13	-	TRBD2	TRBJ2-7	TGTGCCAGCAGCTTAAACGGGGTAGCGGGGGGCTACGAGCAGTACTTC	CASSLNGVAGGYEQYF
TRBV10-1	-	TRBD2	TRBJ2-3	TGCGCCAGCAGTGAGTCGAGTAGCGGGAGTCCAGATACGCAGTATTTT	CASSESSSGSPDTQYF
TRBV21-1	-	-	TRBJ1-4	TGTGCCAGCAGCCCAGGGGCCACGGCTAATGAAAAACTGTTTTTT	CASSPGATANEKLFF
TRBV6-5	once	-	TRBJ1-2	TGTGCCAGCAGTTACTGGGGCTCGTGGGGCTACACCTTC	CASSYWGSWGYTF
TRBV28	-	TRBD1	TRBJ2-1	TGTGCCAGCAGTCCCGGGACAGGGATCAGCAATGAGCAGTTCTTC	CASSPGTGISNEQFF
TRBV20-1	-	-	TRBJ2-1	TGCAGTGCTAGAGAGGGGACGCAGCAGTTCTTC	CSAREGTQQFF
TRBV5-6	-	-	TRBJ2-3	TGTGCCAGCAGCCAGGGGGCGGGGGGAACAGATACGCAGTATTTT	CASSQGAGGTDTQYF